These 25 T cell receptor beta chains came from one sample sequenced in a study of blood T cell repertoires in COVID-19. Assay used: immunoSEQ multiplex PCR; TCRdb lists only in-frame clones, some missing. The table lists 250,000 or so clones, just over 85% of them singletons. The sequenced material came from peripheral blood. Every receptor here comes from a man older than 75 with acute or convalescent COVID-19.

The rearrangement uses TRBV5-5 and TRBJ1-6; D might be TRBD1 (5 bases). The CDR3 covers 14 residues. CDR1 SGHKS and CDR2 YYEKEE come from the germline V gene (reference sequence). V gave up 7 bases and J gave up 8 bases, with 16 bases separating them. In DNA form, the CDR3 reads TGTGCCAGCGGGAAGCAGGGAATTGATTCACCCCTCCACTTT. It specifies CASGKQGIDSPLHF.

A single count supports this clone. The chain is built from TRBV5-4 and TRBJ1-1; D possibly corresponds to TRBD1 (5 bases). Between the trimmed V and J ends, which lost 0 bases and 4 bases, there was a span of 10 bases. The CDR3 is 14 amino acids. Germline V gene sequence: CDR1 SGHNT, CDR2 YYREEE (reference sequence). DNA of the CDR3: TGTGCCAGCAGCTTGGACAGGTCGGCCACTGAAGCTTTCTTT. It specifies CASSLDRSATEAFF. Combining the CDR3 with reference TRBV5-4 and TRBJ1-1 gives the whole variable domain ETGVTQSPTHLIKTRGQQVTLRCSSQSGHNTVSWYQQALGQGPQFIFQYYREEENGRGNFPPRFSGLQFPNYSSELNVNALELDDSALYLCASSLDRSATEAFFGQGTRLTVV.

This sequence joins TRBV28 and TRBJ2-7, with D uncertain. This CDR3 comprises 14 residues. Trimming shortened V by 6 bases and J by 4 bases, and 16 bases separated the two germline ends. Germline-derived CDR1 and CDR2 are MDHEN and SYDVKM. Here the CDR3 DNA reads TGTGCCAGCAGCCCCCCGGCGGAGATATACGAGCAGTACTTC. Protein sequence: CASSPPAEIYEQYF.

J is TRBJ2-1 and V is TRBV9; 12 positions match TRBD2. The CDR3 contains 16 residues. The germline V gene has CDR1 SGDLS and CDR2 YYNGEE. V trimming: 4 bases; J trimming: 6 bases; junction bases outside the gene matches: 8. The CDR3 is CASSPLTSGRFNEQFF. CDR3 sequence (DNA): TGTGCCAGCAGCCCGCTTACTAGCGGGAGGTTCAATGAGCAGTTCTTC.

This rearrangement joins TRBV11-3 to TRBJ2-2; D possibly corresponds to TRBD1 (6 bases). The CDR3 runs to 13 residues. V dropped 5 bases and J dropped 6 bases, with 10 bases sitting between them. Germline values: CDR1 SGHNT, CDR2 YENEEA. In DNA, the CDR3 is TGTGCCAGCAGCCGGACAGCGTCCGGGGAGCTGTTTTTT. This sequence encodes CASSRTASGELFF.

The chain uses TRBV3-1 (or the pseudogene TRBV3-2) and TRBJ1-5; D is uncertain. Germline lookup yields CDR1 LGHDT and CDR2 YNNKEL (reference sequence). CDR3 length: 14 amino acids. The ends were cut back, 0 bases at V and 4 bases at J, with 7 bases in the middle. DNA for the CDR3: TGTGCCAGCAGCCAAGACTCGTCTAATCAGCCCCAGCATTTT. It is translated as CASSQDSSNQPQHF.

V and J are TRBV3-1 (or the pseudogene TRBV3-2) and TRBJ1-3; 8 bases fit TRBD1. The J segment lost 9 bases and the V segment lost 3 bases, leaving 7 bases of the junction unmatched. This CDR3 spans 14 amino acids. Germline CDR1 LGHDT, CDR2 YNNKEL (reference sequence). The CDR3 nucleotides read TGTGCCAGCAGCCACGGACAGGGAGGGAGCACCATATATTTT. Translated: CASSHGQGGSTIYF.

The V and J genes are TRBV5-1 and TRBJ1-2; 7 bases are a match to TRBD1. The CDR3 spans 12 residues. V was pared by 7 bases and J by 8 bases, with 8 bases of the junction left unmatched. From germline, CDR1 is SGHRS and CDR2 YFSETQ. The CDR3 nucleotides are TGCGCCAGCGCACCTACAGGGGACGGCTACACCTTC. This gives the protein CASAPTGDGYTF. Drawing the rest from reference TRBV5-1 and TRBJ1-2, the complete variable domain is KAGVTQTPRYLIKTRGQQVTLSCSPISGHRSVSWYQQTPGQGLQFLFEYFSETQRNKGNFPGRFSGRQFSNSRSEMNVSTLELGDSALYLCASAPTGDGYTFGSGTRLTVV.

This chain links TRBV27 with TRBJ1-4; no clear D gene. Trimming cost V 3 bases and J 2 bases, with 7 bases left between them. CDR1 is MNHEY and CDR2 is SMNVEV in the germline V gene (reference sequence). The CDR3 totals 14 residues. The CDR3 spells CASSLATTNEKLFF. The CDR3 bases are TGTGCCAGCAGTTTGGCCACCACTAATGAAAAACTGTTTTTT.

The table lists this clone with a count of one. The chain is built from TRBV28 and TRBJ1-1; D not certain. This CDR3 contains 17 residues. The V end lost 0 bases, the J end lost 1 base, and 15 bases lay between the germline ends. Germline CDR1 MDHEN, CDR2 SYDVKM. The CDR3 sequence: CASSLWDFLKGNTEAFF. The CDR3 nucleotides are TGTGCCAGCAGTTTATGGGACTTCCTTAAAGGGAACACTGAAGCTTTCTTT.

This clone was counted between two and nine times. The rearrangement links TRBV7-9 to TRBJ2-7, with 7 bases that match TRBD1. CDR1 SEHNR and CDR2 FQNEAQ come from the germline V gene (reference sequence). With V trimmed by 5 bases and J by 2 bases, 9 bases remained unmatched. The CDR3 has 15 amino acids. The CDR3 here is CASSIMTGRPYEQYF. The DNA of the CDR3 is TGTGCCAGCAGCATAATGACAGGGAGACCCTACGAGCAGTACTTC. Combining the CDR3 with reference TRBV7-9 and TRBJ2-7 gives the whole variable domain DTGVSQNPRHKITKRGQNVTFRCDPISEHNRLYWYRQTLGQGPEFLTYFQNEAQLEKSRLLSDRFSAERPKGSFSTLEIQRTEQGDSAMYLCASSIMTGRPYEQYFGPGTRLTVT.

This chain uses TRBV28 with TRBJ1-4, with D tentatively TRBD1 (5 bases). V was clipped by 4 bases and J by 8 bases, with 20 bases between them. Germline loops: CDR1 MDHEN, CDR2 SYDVKM. This CDR3 has 16 residues. The CDR3 bases are TGTGCCAGCAGTTCGCCCGGACAAGCTCAGAAGGAAAAACTGTTTTTT. This codes for CASSSPGQAQKEKLFF.

This chain connects TRBV24-1 to TRBJ2-7; D is undetermined. The CDR3 sequence is 14 residues long. Germline V gene data show CDR1 as KGHDR and CDR2 as SFDVKD. The germline V and J ends were trimmed by 3 bases and 1 base, with 9 bases remaining between them. The CDR3 bases are TGTGCCACCAGTGATGGCGGCCAGTCCTACGAGCAGTACTTC. This sequence encodes CATSDGGQSYEQYF.

The chain links TRBV4-3 to TRBJ2-7; 11 bases fit TRBD2. Looked up from germline, CDR1 is LGHNA and CDR2 is YSLEER. There are 15 residues in the CDR3. The trim removed 1 base at V and 5 bases at J, leaving 4 bases unmatched. The CDR3 region has the DNA TGCGCCAGCAGCCAAGGACTAGCGGGAATCCACGAGCAGTACTTC. Encoded protein: CASSQGLAGIHEQYF.

This chain uses TRBV11-3 with TRBJ2-5; TRBD2 matches at 7 bases. Germline lookup yields CDR1 SGHNT and CDR2 YENEEA. CDR3 size: 15 residues. V was clipped by 4 bases and J by 5 bases; unmatched bases: 10. The CDR3 loop reads CASSSSSGLGETQYF. CDR3 in DNA: TGTGCCAGCAGCTCCTCTAGCGGCCTTGGGGAGACCCAGTACTTC.

The chain combines TRBV14 with TRBJ2-5, with 8 bases aligning to TRBD2. V lost 1 base, J lost 2 bases, and 6 bases stayed unmatched. Germline CDR1 SGHDN, CDR2 FVKESK. The CDR3 has 16 residues. The CDR3 here is CASSQGRRGVQETQYF. Here the CDR3 DNA reads TGTGCCAGCAGCCAAGGACGGCGGGGGGTTCAAGAGACCCAGTACTTC. Full variable domain (outside the CDR3, taken from reference TRBV14 and TRBJ2-5): EAGVTQFPSHSVIEKGQTVTLRCDPISGHDNLYWYRRVMGKEIKFLLHFVKESKQDESGMPNNRFLAERTGGTYSTLKVQPAELEDSGVYFCASSQGRRGVQETQYFGPGTRLLVL.

This rearrangement joins TRBV20-1 to TRBJ1-5, with TRBD1 matching over 7 bases. CDR1 DFQATT and CDR2 SNEGSKA come from the germline V gene (reference sequence). The CDR3 totals 14 residues. The V and J ends lost 3 bases and 2 bases, in that order; junction bases with no gene match: 4. The CDR3 spells CSASVQGGNQPQHF. In nucleotides, the CDR3 is TGCAGTGCTAGTGTCCAGGGGGGCAATCAGCCCCAGCATTTT.

The chain uses TRBV4-2 and TRBJ2-5, with D unresolved. CDR3 length: 14 residues. V shed 3 bases and J shed 2 bases, with 10 bases lying between them. Germline values: CDR1 LGHNA, CDR2 YNFKEQ. The CDR3 loop reads CASSQSQVQETQYF. DNA for the CDR3: TGTGCCAGCAGCCAGTCCCAGGTACAAGAGACCCAGTACTTC.

This clone was seen a few times. The rearrangement uses TRBV7-9 and TRBJ1-3; the D is unclear. The germline CDR1 and CDR2 sequences are SEHNR and FQNEAQ (reference sequence). Trimming shortened V by 4 bases and J by 2 bases, and 9 bases separated the two germline ends. This CDR3 has 14 residues. The CDR3 DNA reads TGTGCCAGCAGCTCCACTTCTACTGGAAACACCATATATTTT. Its protein product is CASSSTSTGNTIYF.

The J gene is TRBJ1-5, the V gene TRBV29-1, with D possibly TRBD1 on 6 matching bases. This CDR3 is built from 13 residues. Trimming pared 4 bases from V and 5 bases from J, leaving 12 bases between. CDR1 SQVTM and CDR2 ANQGSEA come from the germline V gene. This chain's CDR3 is CSVGTAQDQPQHF. CDR3 nucleotides: TGCAGCGTTGGGACAGCTCAGGATCAGCCCCAGCATTTT. The whole variable domain, filled in from reference TRBV29-1 and TRBJ1-5, reads SAVISQKPSRDICQRGTSLTIQCQVDSQVTMMFWYRQQPGQSLTLIATANQGSEATYESGFVIDKFPISRPNLTFSTLTVSNMSPEDSSIYLCSVGTAQDQPQHFGDGTRLSIL.

This chain joins TRBV6-5 and TRBJ2-5, with D tentatively TRBD1 (6 bases). There are 14 residues in the CDR3. V was trimmed by 5 bases and J by 5 bases, leaving 15 bases between them. Germline V gives CDR1 MNHEY, CDR2 SVGAGI. The CDR3 sequence: CASSRQQGSETQYF. CDR3 coding DNA: TGTGCCAGCAGTAGACAACAGGGATCGGAGACCCAGTACTTC.

V gene TRBV28 combines with J gene TRBJ1-2; TRBD1 agrees at 7 bases. This CDR3 has 15 residues. V lost 3 bases to trimming and J lost 6 bases; unmatched junction nucleotides: 10. Germline CDR1 reads MDHEN; CDR2 reads SYDVKM. The CDR3 spells CASSLDRQGWNGYTF. The CDR3 nucleotides read TGTGCCAGCAGTTTGGATCGACAGGGTTGGAATGGCTACACCTTC.

A few counts support this clone. As DNA, the CDR3 is TGTGCCAGCACCAGGAGGGGTTTGCGAGGCCAAGAGACCCAGTACTTC. This encodes CASTRRGLRGQETQYF. The chain uses TRBV5-4 and TRBJ2-5; D might be TRBD2 (6 bases). The V end was cut by 6 bases, the J end by 1 base, with 19 bases between. The CDR3 covers 16 residues. Looked up from germline, CDR1 is SGHNT and CDR2 is YYREEE (reference sequence).

This clone has just one count. V usage is TRBV5-1 and J usage is TRBJ2-5; no clear D gene. Germline CDR1 reads SGHRS; CDR2 reads YFSETQ. This CDR3 is 15 amino acids long. The ends were cut back, 0 bases at V and 4 bases at J, with 13 bases in the middle. CDR3 DNA: TGCGCCAGCAGCTTGGCCGCGGAATTAAGAGAGACCCAGTACTTC. This sequence encodes CASSLAAELRETQYF.

The gene calls are TRBV3-1 (or the pseudogene TRBV3-2) and TRBJ2-7; 9 nucleotides align to TRBD2. V was clipped by 1 base and J by 3 bases; unmatched bases: 4. This CDR3 has 15 amino acids. Germline V gives CDR1 LGHDT, CDR2 YNNKEL (reference sequence). CDR3 DNA sequence: TGTGCCAGCAGCCAAGGTAGCGGGAGTGGCTACGAGCAGTACTTC. Translating it yields CASSQGSGSGYEQYF.